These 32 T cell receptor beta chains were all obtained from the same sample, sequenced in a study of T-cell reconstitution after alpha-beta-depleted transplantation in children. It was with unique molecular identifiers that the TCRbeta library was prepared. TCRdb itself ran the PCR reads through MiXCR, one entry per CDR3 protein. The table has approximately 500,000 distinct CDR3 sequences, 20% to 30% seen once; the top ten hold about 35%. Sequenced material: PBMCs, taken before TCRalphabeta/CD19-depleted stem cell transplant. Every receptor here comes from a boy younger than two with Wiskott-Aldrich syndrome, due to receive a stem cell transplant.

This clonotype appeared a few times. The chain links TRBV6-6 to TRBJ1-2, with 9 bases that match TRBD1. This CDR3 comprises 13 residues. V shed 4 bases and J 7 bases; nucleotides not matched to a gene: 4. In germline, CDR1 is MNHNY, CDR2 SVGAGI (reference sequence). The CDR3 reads CASSWTGAGGYTF. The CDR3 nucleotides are TGTGCCAGCAGTTGGACAGGGGCCGGTGGCTACACCTTC.

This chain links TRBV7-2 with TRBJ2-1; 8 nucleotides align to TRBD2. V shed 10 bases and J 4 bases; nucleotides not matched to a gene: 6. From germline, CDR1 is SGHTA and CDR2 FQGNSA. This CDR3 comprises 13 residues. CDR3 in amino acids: CATGTRLYNEQFF. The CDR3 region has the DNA TGTGCCACGGGGACTAGGTTATACAATGAGCAGTTCTTC. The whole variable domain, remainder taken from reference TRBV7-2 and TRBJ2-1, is GAGVSQSPSNKVTEKGKDVELRCDPISGHTALYWYRQSLGQGLEFLIYFQGNSAPDKSGLPSDRFSAERTGGSVSTLTIQRTQQEDSAVYLCATGTRLYNEQFFGPGTRLTVL.

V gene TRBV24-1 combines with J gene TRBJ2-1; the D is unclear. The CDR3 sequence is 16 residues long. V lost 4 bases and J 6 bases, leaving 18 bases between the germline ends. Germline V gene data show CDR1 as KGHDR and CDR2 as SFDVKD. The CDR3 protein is CATSENGRGSINEQFF. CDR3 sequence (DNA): TGTGCCACCAGTGAGAATGGGCGCGGTAGTATCAATGAGCAGTTCTTC.

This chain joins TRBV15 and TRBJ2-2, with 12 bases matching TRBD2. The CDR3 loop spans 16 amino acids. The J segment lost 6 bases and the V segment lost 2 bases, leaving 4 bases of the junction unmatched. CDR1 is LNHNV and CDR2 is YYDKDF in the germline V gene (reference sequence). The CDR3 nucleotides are TGTGCCACCAGCAGACTAGCGGGAGGGCTGTCCGGGGAGCTGTTTTTT. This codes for CATSRLAGGLSGELFF.

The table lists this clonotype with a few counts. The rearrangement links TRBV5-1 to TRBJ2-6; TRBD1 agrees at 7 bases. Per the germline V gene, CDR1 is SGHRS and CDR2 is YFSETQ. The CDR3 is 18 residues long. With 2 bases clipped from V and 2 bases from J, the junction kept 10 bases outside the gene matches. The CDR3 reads CASSLRPGTDAGANVLTF. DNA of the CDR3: TGCGCCAGCAGCTTACGTCCCGGGACAGATGCTGGGGCCAACGTCCTGACTTTC.

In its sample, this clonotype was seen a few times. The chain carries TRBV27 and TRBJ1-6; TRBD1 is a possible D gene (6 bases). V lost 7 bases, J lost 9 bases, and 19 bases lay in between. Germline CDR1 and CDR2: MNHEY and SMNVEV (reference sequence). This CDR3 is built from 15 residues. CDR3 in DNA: TGTGCCAGCAAACCGGCGACAGGAGGGGGTTCACCCCTCCACTTT. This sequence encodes CASKPATGGGSPLHF.

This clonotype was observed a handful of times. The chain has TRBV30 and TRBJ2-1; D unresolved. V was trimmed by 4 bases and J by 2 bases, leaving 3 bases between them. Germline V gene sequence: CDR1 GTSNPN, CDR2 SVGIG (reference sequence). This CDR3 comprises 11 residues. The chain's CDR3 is CAWKAYNEQFF. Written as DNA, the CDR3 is TGTGCCTGGAAGGCCTACAATGAGCAGTTCTTC.

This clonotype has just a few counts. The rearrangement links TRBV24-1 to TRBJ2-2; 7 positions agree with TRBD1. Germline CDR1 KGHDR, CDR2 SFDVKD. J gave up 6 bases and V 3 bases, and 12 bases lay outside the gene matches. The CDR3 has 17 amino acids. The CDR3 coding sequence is TGTGCCACCAGTGATCCTTCCGGGACAGCTAGCCCCGGGGAGCTGTTTTTT. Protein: CATSDPSGTASPGELFF.

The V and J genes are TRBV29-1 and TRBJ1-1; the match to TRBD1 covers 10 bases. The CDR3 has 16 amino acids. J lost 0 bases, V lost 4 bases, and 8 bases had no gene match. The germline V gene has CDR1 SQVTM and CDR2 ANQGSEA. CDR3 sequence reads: CSVAGTGDLMNTEAFF. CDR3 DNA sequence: TGCAGCGTTGCCGGGACAGGGGATCTAATGAACACTGAAGCTTTCTTT. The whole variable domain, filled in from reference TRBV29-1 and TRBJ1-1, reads SAVISQKPSRDICQRGTSLTIQCQVDSQVTMMFWYRQQPGQSLTLIATANQGSEATYESGFVIDKFPISRPNLTFSTLTVSNMSPEDSSIYLCSVAGTGDLMNTEAFFGQGTRLTVV.

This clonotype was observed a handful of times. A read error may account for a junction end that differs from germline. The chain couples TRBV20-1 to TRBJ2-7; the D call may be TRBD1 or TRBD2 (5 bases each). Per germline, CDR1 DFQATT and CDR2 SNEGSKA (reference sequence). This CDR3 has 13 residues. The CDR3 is CSARGARTYEQYF. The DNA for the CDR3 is TGCAGTGCGAGAGGGGCTAGAACCTACGAGCAGTACTTC.

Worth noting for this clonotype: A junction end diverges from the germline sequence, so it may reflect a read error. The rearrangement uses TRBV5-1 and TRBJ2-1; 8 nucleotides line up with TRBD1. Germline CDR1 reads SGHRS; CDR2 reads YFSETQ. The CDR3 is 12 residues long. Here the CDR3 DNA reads TGCGCCAGCGGACAGGGTCTGGGTGAGCAGATCTTC. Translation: CASGQGLGEQIF. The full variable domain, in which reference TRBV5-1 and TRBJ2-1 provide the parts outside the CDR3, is KAGVTQTPRYLIKTRGQQVTLSCSPISGHRSVSWYQQTPGQGLQFLFEYFSETQRNKGNFPGRFSGRQFSNSRSEMNVSTLELGDSALYLCASGQGLGEQIFGPGTRLTVL.

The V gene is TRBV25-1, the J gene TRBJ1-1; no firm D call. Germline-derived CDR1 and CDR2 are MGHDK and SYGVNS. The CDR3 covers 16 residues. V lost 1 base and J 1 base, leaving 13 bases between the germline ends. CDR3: CASSEWIRFANTEAFF. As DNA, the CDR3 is TGTGCCAGCAGTGAATGGATAAGGTTCGCGAACACTGAAGCTTTCTTT.

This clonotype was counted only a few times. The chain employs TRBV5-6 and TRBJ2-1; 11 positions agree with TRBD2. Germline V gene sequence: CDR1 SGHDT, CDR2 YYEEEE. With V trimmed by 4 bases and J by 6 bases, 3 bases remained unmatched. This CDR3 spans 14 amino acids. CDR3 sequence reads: CASSNGLAGNEQFF. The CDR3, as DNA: TGTGCCAGCAGCAATGGACTAGCGGGCAATGAGCAGTTCTTC.

CDR3 coding DNA: TGCAGTGTTCCGGGGATAGGGAGCACAGATACGCAGTATTTT. Residues: CSVPGIGSTDTQYF. The V call is TRBV20-1, the J call TRBJ2-3; perhaps TRBD2 as D (5 bases). The CDR3 extends over 14 amino acids. V was pared by 7 bases and J by 0 bases, with 14 bases between. From germline, CDR1 is DFQATT and CDR2 SNEGSKA (reference sequence).

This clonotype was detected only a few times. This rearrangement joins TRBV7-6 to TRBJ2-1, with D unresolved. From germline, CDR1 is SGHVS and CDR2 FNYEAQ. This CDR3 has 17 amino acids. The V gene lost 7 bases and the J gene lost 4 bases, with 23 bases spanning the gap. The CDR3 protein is CASTYVAAGVCYNEQFF. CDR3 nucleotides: TGTGCCAGCACCTACGTAGCTGCTGGGGTTTGTTACAATGAGCAGTTCTTC.

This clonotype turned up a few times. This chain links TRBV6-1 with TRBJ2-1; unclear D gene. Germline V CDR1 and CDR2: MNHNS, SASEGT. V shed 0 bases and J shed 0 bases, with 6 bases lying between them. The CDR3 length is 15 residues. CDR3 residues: CASSEALRSYNEQFF. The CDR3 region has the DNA TGTGCCAGCAGTGAAGCGCTTCGCTCCTACAATGAGCAGTTCTTC.

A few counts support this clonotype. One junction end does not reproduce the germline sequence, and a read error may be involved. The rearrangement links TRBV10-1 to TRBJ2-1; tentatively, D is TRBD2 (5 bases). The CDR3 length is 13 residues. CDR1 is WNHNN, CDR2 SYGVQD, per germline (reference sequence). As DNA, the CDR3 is TGCGCCAGCAGTGTTTCTAGCTACACTGAGCAGTTCTTC. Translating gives CASSVSSYTEQFF.

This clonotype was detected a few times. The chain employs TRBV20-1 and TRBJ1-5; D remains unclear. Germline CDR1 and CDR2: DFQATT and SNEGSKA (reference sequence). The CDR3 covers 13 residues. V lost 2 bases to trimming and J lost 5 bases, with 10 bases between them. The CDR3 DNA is TGCAGTGCTAGAAAAGCACAATATCAGCCCCAGCATTTT. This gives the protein CSARKAQYQPQHF.

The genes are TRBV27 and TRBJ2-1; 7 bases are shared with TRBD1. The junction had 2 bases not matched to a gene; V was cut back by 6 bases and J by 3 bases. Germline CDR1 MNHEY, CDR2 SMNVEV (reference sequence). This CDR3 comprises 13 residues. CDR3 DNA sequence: TGTGCCAGCAGGGGGACAGACTACAATGAGCAGTTCTTC. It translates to CASRGTDYNEQFF.

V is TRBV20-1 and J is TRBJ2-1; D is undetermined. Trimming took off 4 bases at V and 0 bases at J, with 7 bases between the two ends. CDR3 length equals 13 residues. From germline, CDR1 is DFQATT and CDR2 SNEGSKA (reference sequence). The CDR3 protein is CSATEDSYNEQFF. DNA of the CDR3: TGCAGTGCTACCGAAGACTCCTACAATGAGCAGTTCTTC.

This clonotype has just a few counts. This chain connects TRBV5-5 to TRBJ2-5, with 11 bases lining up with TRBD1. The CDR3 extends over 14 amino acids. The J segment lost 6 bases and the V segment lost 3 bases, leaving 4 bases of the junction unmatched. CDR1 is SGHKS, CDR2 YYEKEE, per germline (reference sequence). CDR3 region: CASSSGQGAQTQYF. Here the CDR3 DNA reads TGTGCCAGCAGCTCCGGACAGGGGGCCCAGACCCAGTACTTC.

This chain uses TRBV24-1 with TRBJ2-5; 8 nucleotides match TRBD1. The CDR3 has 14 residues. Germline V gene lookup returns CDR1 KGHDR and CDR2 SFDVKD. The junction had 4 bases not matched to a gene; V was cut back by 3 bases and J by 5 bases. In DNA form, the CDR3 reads TGTGCCACCAGTGATCCGACAGGGGAGGAGACCCAGTACTTC. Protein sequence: CATSDPTGEETQYF.

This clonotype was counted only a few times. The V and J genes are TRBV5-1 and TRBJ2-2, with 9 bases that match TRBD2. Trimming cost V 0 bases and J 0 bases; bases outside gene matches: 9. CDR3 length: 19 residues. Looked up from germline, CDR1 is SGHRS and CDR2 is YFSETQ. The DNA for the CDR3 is TGCGCCAGCAGCTTGGAGACTAGCGGATTGTTCGCGAACACCGGGGAGCTGTTTTTT. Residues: CASSLETSGLFANTGELFF. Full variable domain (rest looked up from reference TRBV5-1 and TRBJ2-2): KAGVTQTPRYLIKTRGQQVTLSCSPISGHRSVSWYQQTPGQGLQFLFEYFSETQRNKGNFPGRFSGRQFSNSRSEMNVSTLELGDSALYLCASSLETSGLFANTGELFFGEGSRLTVL.

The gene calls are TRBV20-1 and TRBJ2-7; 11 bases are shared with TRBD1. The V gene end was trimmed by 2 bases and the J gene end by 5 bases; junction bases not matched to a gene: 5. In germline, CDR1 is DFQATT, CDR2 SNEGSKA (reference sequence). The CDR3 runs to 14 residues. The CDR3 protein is CSARWTGGTNEQYF. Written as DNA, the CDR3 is TGCAGTGCTAGATGGACAGGGGGCACAAACGAGCAGTACTTC.

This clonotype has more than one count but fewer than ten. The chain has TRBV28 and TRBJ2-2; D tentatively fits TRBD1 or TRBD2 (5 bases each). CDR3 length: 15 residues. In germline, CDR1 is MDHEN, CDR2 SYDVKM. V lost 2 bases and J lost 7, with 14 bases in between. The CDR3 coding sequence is TGTGCCAGCAGTTTAGCACTCCAGGGAGACGGGGAGCTGTTTTTT. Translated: CASSLALQGDGELFF.

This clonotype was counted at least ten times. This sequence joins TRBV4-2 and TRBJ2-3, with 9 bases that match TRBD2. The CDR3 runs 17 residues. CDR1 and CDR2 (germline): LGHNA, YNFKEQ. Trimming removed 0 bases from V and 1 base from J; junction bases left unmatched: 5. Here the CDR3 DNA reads TGTGCCAGCAGCCAAGATCTACTAGCGGGCGGCACAGATACGCAGTATTTT. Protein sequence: CASSQDLLAGGTDTQYF.

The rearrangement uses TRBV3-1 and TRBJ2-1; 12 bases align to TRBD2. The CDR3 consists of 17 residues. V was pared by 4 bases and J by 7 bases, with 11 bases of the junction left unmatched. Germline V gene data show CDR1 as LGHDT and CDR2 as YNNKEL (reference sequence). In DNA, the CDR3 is TGTGCCAGCAGCCTACTTTCCGGGACTAGCGGGCATAATGAGCAGTTCTTC. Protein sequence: CASSLLSGTSGHNEQFF.

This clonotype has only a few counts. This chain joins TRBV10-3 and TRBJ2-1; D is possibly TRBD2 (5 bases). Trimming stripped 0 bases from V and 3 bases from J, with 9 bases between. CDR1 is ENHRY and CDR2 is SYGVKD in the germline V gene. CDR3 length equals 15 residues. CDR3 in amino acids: CAISESSGGYNEQFF. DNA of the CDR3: TGTGCCATCAGTGAGTCGAGCGGAGGCTACAATGAGCAGTTCTTC.

CDR3 residues: CAISESRGSSAEAFF. The CDR3 DNA is TGTGCCATCAGTGAATCCAGGGGCAGTAGCGCTGAAGCTTTCTTT. This chain links TRBV10-3 with TRBJ1-1, with D possibly TRBD1 on 6 matching bases. The CDR3 is 15 residues long. The ends were cut back, 3 bases at V and 6 bases at J, with 17 bases in the middle. Germline values: CDR1 ENHRY, CDR2 SYGVKD.

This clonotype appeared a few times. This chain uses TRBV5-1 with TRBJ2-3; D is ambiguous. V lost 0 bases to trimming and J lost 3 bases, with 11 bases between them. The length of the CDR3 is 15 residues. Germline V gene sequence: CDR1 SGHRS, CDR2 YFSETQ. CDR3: CASSLVSGETDTQYF. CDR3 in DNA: TGCGCCAGCAGCTTGGTTTCAGGAGAAACAGATACGCAGTATTTT. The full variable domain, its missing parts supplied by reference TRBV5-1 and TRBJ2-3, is KAGVTQTPRYLIKTRGQQVTLSCSPISGHRSVSWYQQTPGQGLQFLFEYFSETQRNKGNFPGRFSGRQFSNSRSEMNVSTLELGDSALYLCASSLVSGETDTQYFGPGTRLTVL.

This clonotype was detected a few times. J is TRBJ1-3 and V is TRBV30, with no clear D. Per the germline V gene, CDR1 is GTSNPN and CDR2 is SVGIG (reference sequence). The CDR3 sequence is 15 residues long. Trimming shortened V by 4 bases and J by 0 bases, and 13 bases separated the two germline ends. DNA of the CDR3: TGTGCCTGGATGGGTGGACGGTCCTCTGGAAACACCATATATTTT. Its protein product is CAWMGGRSSGNTIYF.

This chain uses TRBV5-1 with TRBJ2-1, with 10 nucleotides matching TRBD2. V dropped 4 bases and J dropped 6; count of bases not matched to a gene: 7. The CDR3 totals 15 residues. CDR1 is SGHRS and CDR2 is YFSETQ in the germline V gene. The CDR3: CASSIIAGGTNEQFF. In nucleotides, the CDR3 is TGCGCCAGCAGCATAATAGCGGGAGGCACCAATGAGCAGTTCTTC.